Following are 22 T cell receptor beta chains from one sample sequenced in a study of T cell responses to AZD1222 COVID-19 vaccine. TCRdb keeps only in-frame clones here, not all; method: immunoSEQ multiplex PCR. Of about 150,000 clones in the sample, 75% to 90% were seen once. Material: peripheral blood, obtained after recovery from COVID-19. The source of these receptors is an adult who had recovered from COVID-19.

J is TRBJ1-1 and V is TRBV27, with D tentatively TRBD1 (5 bases). The V gene's germline CDR1 is MNHEY and CDR2 SMNVEV (reference sequence). V dropped 6 bases and J dropped 1 base, with 15 bases sitting between them. The CDR3 length is 15 residues. The CDR3 DNA sequence: TGTGCCAGCAGAGAGCCGGGACGGAAGAACACTGAAGCTTTCTTT. Its protein product is CASREPGRKNTEAFF.

The V gene is TRBV6-5, the J gene TRBJ1-1; possibly TRBD1 for D (6 bases). There are 14 residues in the CDR3. Trimming stripped 4 bases from V and 5 bases from J, with 14 bases between. The germline CDR1 and CDR2 sequences are MNHEY and SVGAGI. The CDR3 loop reads CASSLSQGRTEAFF. The CDR3 DNA reads TGTGCCAGCAGTTTATCACAGGGTCGGACTGAAGCTTTCTTT.

The chain carries TRBV5-1 and TRBJ2-3; D unclear. The CDR3 loop spans 14 amino acids. Germline lookup yields CDR1 SGHRS and CDR2 YFSETQ. V shed 0 bases and J shed 3 bases, with 8 bases lying between them. The CDR3 DNA follows: TGCGCCAGCAGCTTGGTTACCGGGACAGATACGCAGTATTTT. Translating it yields CASSLVTGTDTQYF.

The chain combines TRBV28 with TRBJ2-7; 9 bases are a match to TRBD1. Trimming cost V 4 bases and J 3 bases; bases outside gene matches: 7. CDR3 size: 15 residues. CDR1 and CDR2 (germline): MDHEN, SYDVKM. In nucleotides, the CDR3 is TGTGCCAGCAGTTCAGCCGGGACAGGGCTCTACGAGCAGTACTTC. Protein sequence: CASSSAGTGLYEQYF.

The CDR3 DNA sequence: TGCAGCGTCCCGACAGGGCCTAGCACAGATACGCAGTATTTT. Translation: CSVPTGPSTDTQYF. This chain uses TRBV29-1 with TRBJ2-3, with 7 bases lining up with TRBD1. The CDR3 consists of 14 residues. Germline-derived CDR1 and CDR2 are SQVTM and ANQGSEA. The ends lost 6 bases at V and 0 bases at J; junction bases unmatched: 6.

The chain is built from TRBV19 and TRBJ2-1, with TRBD2 as a possible D gene (5 bases). CDR1 is LNHDA, CDR2 SQIVND, per germline (reference sequence). The CDR3 is 15 amino acids. V lost 3 bases, J lost 2 bases, and 11 bases lay in between. In DNA form, the CDR3 reads TGTGCCAGTAGTATCTCCAGCGGAACCTACAATGAGCAGTTCTTC. It is translated as CASSISSGTYNEQFF.

The chain couples TRBV18 to TRBJ1-2; D is perhaps TRBD1 (5 bases). Trimming stripped 3 bases from V and 6 bases from J, with 11 bases between. The CDR3 spans 13 residues. The germline V gene has CDR1 KGHSH and CDR2 LQKENI. CDR3 bases: TGTGCCAGCTCACCCTCGGGACTTAATGGCTACACCTTC. It specifies CASSPSGLNGYTF.

The genes are TRBV27 and TRBJ2-7; D is possibly TRBD1 or TRBD2 (5 bases each). The V and J ends lost 4 bases and 1 base respectively, with 17 bases between them. In germline, CDR1 is MNHEY, CDR2 SMNVEV (reference sequence). The CDR3 totals 16 residues. CDR3 bases: TGTGCCAGCAGTTGGGGGAAGAGGACCGGATCCTACGAGCAGTACTTC. Translating it yields CASSWGKRTGSYEQYF.

The chain employs TRBV16 and TRBJ1-1; D uncertain. CDR1 is KGHSY, CDR2 FQNENV, per germline. The V end was cut by 0 bases, the J end by 1 base, with 6 bases between. The CDR3 spans 14 residues. CDR3 amino acids: CASSQSPQNTEAFF. CDR3 in DNA: TGTGCCAGCAGCCAATCCCCACAGAACACTGAAGCTTTCTTT.

The J gene is TRBJ2-7, the V gene TRBV29-1; D is uncertain. Germline assignment: CDR1 SQVTM and CDR2 ANQGSEA. Trimming left V 5 bases short and J 0 bases short, with 11 bases between. The CDR3 consists of 13 residues. CDR3 sequence reads: CSVLGRFSYEQYF. The CDR3 bases are TGCAGCGTTCTGGGTCGTTTCTCCTACGAGCAGTACTTC.

This clone was seen a few times. The CDR3 spells CASSPARGKDSPLHF. As DNA, the CDR3 is TGTGCCAGCAGCCCGGCGCGGGGTAAGGATTCACCCCTCCACTTT. This sequence joins TRBV5-4 and TRBJ1-6, with unresolved D. Trimming pared 4 bases from V and 8 bases from J, leaving 16 bases between. CDR1 and CDR2 from the germline V gene are SGHNT and YYREEE (reference sequence). The CDR3 extends over 15 amino acids.

The chain joins TRBV7-2 to TRBJ1-5, with D unresolved. The CDR3 runs to 14 residues. Trimming cost V 2 bases and J 4 bases, with 9 bases left between them. The V gene's germline CDR1 is SGHTA and CDR2 FQGNSA. CDR3 coding DNA: TGTGCCAGCAGCTTACGGTCACTAAATCAGCCCCAGCATTTT. Its translation is CASSLRSLNQPQHF. The whole variable domain, filled in from reference TRBV7-2 and TRBJ1-5, reads GAGVSQSPSNKVTEKGKDVELRCDPISGHTALYWYRQSLGQGLEFLIYFQGNSAPDKSGLPSDRFSAERTGGSVSTLTIQRTQQEDSAVYLCASSLRSLNQPQHFGDGTRLSIL.

The rearrangement joins TRBV18 to TRBJ1-6; tentative D call: TRBD1 (6 bases). The CDR3 covers 14 residues. V dropped 5 bases and J dropped 8 bases, with 13 bases sitting between them. CDR1 is KGHSH, CDR2 LQKENI, per germline. For the CDR3, the DNA is TGTGCCAGCTCAAGGGCAGGGGATTATTCACCCCTCCACTTT. Protein product: CASSRAGDYSPLHF.

This clone was detected only once. The chain combines TRBV5-1 with TRBJ1-2; the D gene is possibly TRBD1 (5 bases). Germline V gene lookup returns CDR1 SGHRS and CDR2 YFSETQ. The length of the CDR3 is 14 residues. V was cut by 4 bases and J by 6 bases, with 16 bases left in between. In DNA, the CDR3 is TGCGCCAGCAGCCTGGGGCGGGGAGGCAATGGCTACACCTTC. It is translated as CASSLGRGGNGYTF. Combining the CDR3 with reference TRBV5-1 and TRBJ1-2 gives the whole variable domain KAGVTQTPRYLIKTRGQQVTLSCSPISGHRSVSWYQQTPGQGLQFLFEYFSETQRNKGNFPGRFSGRQFSNSRSEMNVSTLELGDSALYLCASSLGRGGNGYTFGSGTRLTVV.

J is TRBJ1-6 and V is TRBV5-6; 10 bases agree with TRBD1. The CDR3 runs 18 residues. The ends lost 3 bases at V and 9 bases at J; junction bases unmatched: 15. Germline CDR1 reads SGHDT; CDR2 reads YYEEEE. CDR3 nucleotides: TGTGCCAGCAGCTATCATCCGGGACAGGGGCGGGCTGGTTCACCCCTCCACTTT. Translated: CASSYHPGQGRAGSPLHF.

This clone has just one count. The V call is TRBV20-1, the J call TRBJ2-2; 7 nucleotides align to TRBD2. Germline CDR1 is DFQATT and CDR2 is SNEGSKA (reference sequence). V trimming: 3 bases; J trimming: 1 base; junction bases outside the gene matches: 5. The CDR3 loop spans 15 amino acids. CDR3 bases: TGCAGTGCTAGTATCCAGCGGGGGAACACCGGGGAGCTGTTTTTT. It translates to CSASIQRGNTGELFF.

The CDR3 DNA sequence: TGTGCCAGCAGCGCCACAGGGGAGAATCAGCCCCAGCATTTT. This codes for CASSATGENQPQHF. The chain has TRBV9 and TRBJ1-5; 7 bases map to TRBD1. The CDR3 length is 14 residues. The ends lost 3 bases at V and 4 bases at J; junction bases unmatched: 4. Germline V gene sequence: CDR1 SGDLS, CDR2 YYNGEE.

The V and J genes are TRBV27 and TRBJ2-7; 7 nucleotides line up with TRBD1. Germline V gene sequence: CDR1 MNHEY, CDR2 SMNVEV (reference sequence). The CDR3 runs 14 residues. Losses at the gene ends were 5 bases for V and 2 bases for J; bases not matched to a gene: 6. The CDR3 is CASSRVGQAYEQYF. In nucleotides, the CDR3 is TGTGCCAGCAGTCGGGTTGGACAGGCCTACGAGCAGTACTTC.

The chain combines TRBV10-3 with TRBJ2-3, with D maybe TRBD1 (5 bases). This CDR3 contains 15 residues. Trimming stripped 6 bases from V and 0 bases from J, with 13 bases between. Germline V gene data show CDR1 as ENHRY and CDR2 as SYGVKD. CDR3 DNA: TGTGCCATCAGGCCCGGCGACAGTAGCACAGATACGCAGTATTTT. Translating it yields CAIRPGDSSTDTQYF.

This clone has a single count. The chain couples TRBV4-2 to TRBJ1-3; D may be TRBD1 (6 bases). Trimming cost V 4 bases and J 0 bases, with 10 bases left between them. This CDR3 contains 15 residues. Looked up from germline, CDR1 is LGHNA and CDR2 is YNFKEQ. In DNA form, the CDR3 reads TGTGCCAGCAGCCGGACAGACGGCTCTGGAAACACCATATATTTT. As protein: CASSRTDGSGNTIYF.

V usage is TRBV7-2 and J usage is TRBJ2-1; D is possibly TRBD1 (5 bases). This CDR3 has 15 residues. Germline V gene lookup returns CDR1 SGHTA and CDR2 FQGNSA. V was cut by 5 bases and J by 0 bases, with 11 bases left in between. The CDR3 here is CASSPTVSSYNEQFF. The CDR3 region has the DNA TGTGCCAGCAGCCCGACAGTGAGCTCCTACAATGAGCAGTTCTTC.

The J gene is TRBJ2-3, the V gene TRBV7-3; TRBD2 aligns across 11 bases. This CDR3 has 15 residues. The germline V gene has CDR1 SGHTA and CDR2 FQGTGA. V lost 5 bases, J lost 5 bases, and 6 bases stayed unmatched. The chain's CDR3 is CASSGTSGKGDTQYF. The CDR3 DNA reads TGTGCCAGCAGCGGGACTAGCGGAAAGGGAGATACGCAGTATTTT.